One sample yielded the 31 T cell receptor beta chains listed below, sequenced in a study of blood T cell repertoires in COVID-19. Libraries were prepared by immunoSEQ multiplex PCR; TCRdb keeps only in-frame clonotypes and omits some of them. The sample records around 200,000 clones, over 75% being singletons. Sequencing was done on a sample of PBMCs or T cells enriched from blood (not recorded which). All receptors come from a middle-aged woman with acute COVID-19.

This rearrangement joins TRBV11-3 to TRBJ2-1, with 7 bases identical to TRBD1. This CDR3 region has 15 residues. In germline, CDR1 is SGHNT, CDR2 YENEEA. V was clipped by 4 bases and J by 6 bases; unmatched bases: 9. This CDR3 is CASSSRQGPSNEQFF. CDR3 in DNA: TGTGCCAGCAGCTCCCGACAGGGACCCTCCAATGAGCAGTTCTTC.

The V and J genes are TRBV4-3 and TRBJ2-2; the match to TRBD2 covers 13 bases. This CDR3 is built from 14 residues. With V trimmed by 6 bases and J by 7 bases, 2 bases remained unmatched. Germline assignment: CDR1 LGHNA and CDR2 YSLEER. The CDR3 sequence is CASSRTSGSGELFF. CDR3 nucleotides: TGCGCCAGCAGTAGGACTAGCGGGAGCGGGGAGCTGTTTTTT.

The rearrangement joins TRBV2 to TRBJ1-3; D is undetermined. The germline V and J ends were trimmed by 7 bases and 0 bases, with 19 bases remaining between them. The length of the CDR3 is 17 residues. CDR1 is SNHLY and CDR2 is FYNNEI in the germline V gene. CDR3 sequence (DNA): TGTGCCAGCATGCTGGCAGGAGGGATCGACTCTGGAAACACCATATATTTT. It yields the protein CASMLAGGIDSGNTIYF.

This rearrangement joins TRBV10-3 to TRBJ2-7; possibly TRBD1 for D (7 bases). In germline, CDR1 is ENHRY, CDR2 SYGVKD. Trimming took 10 bases from V and 2 from J, leaving 15 bases between them. The CDR3 totals 13 residues. CDR3 DNA: TGTGCCACTGGCGGGGACAGCGCCTACGAGCAGTACTTC. Translation: CATGGDSAYEQYF.

V usage is TRBV4-2 and J usage is TRBJ2-2, with TRBD2 identical over 8 bases. V shed 3 bases and J 6 bases; nucleotides not matched to a gene: 18. The CDR3 extends over 19 amino acids. The germline V gene encodes CDR1 LGHNA and CDR2 YNFKEQ. The chain's CDR3 is CASSHNGGLGTGSAGELFF. CDR3 DNA: TGTGCCAGCAGCCACAATGGGGGACTAGGCACTGGGTCGGCCGGGGAGCTGTTTTTT.

The rearrangement uses TRBV24-1 and TRBJ1-4; 10 bases match TRBD1. This CDR3 has 16 residues. From germline, CDR1 is KGHDR and CDR2 SFDVKD. Trimming cost V 7 bases and J 7 bases; bases outside gene matches: 11. Here the CDR3 reads CATSEGGDRGAEKLFF. As DNA, the CDR3 is TGTGCCACCAGCGAAGGGGGGGACAGGGGTGCTGAAAAACTGTTTTTT.

The chain couples TRBV7-2 to TRBJ2-5, with a weak D call TRBD1 (6 bases). The CDR3 runs to 17 residues. Looked up from germline, CDR1 is SGHTA and CDR2 is FQGNSA. The germline V and J ends were trimmed by 1 base and 1 base, with 16 bases remaining between them. This CDR3 is CASSLVGSGTLQETQYF. CDR3 DNA sequence: TGTGCCAGCAGCTTAGTGGGATCGGGGACACTCCAAGAGACCCAGTACTTC.

J is TRBJ2-5 and V is TRBV5-4; 8 positions agree with TRBD1. The CDR3 is made up of 15 amino acids. V lost 0 bases and J lost 5; bases outside the gene matches: 6. CDR1 SGHNT and CDR2 YYREEE come from the germline V gene (reference sequence). CDR3: CASSLGGRQGETQYF. The CDR3 DNA follows: TGTGCCAGCAGCTTGGGGGGTCGACAGGGGGAGACCCAGTACTTC.

This chain joins TRBV7-3 and TRBJ1-3; the D gene is possibly TRBD1 (5 bases). Germline-derived CDR1 and CDR2 are SGHTA and FQGTGA. The CDR3 has 14 residues. The V end was cut by 5 bases, the J end by 2 bases, with 10 bases between. The CDR3 protein is CASSPGTTGNTIYF. The CDR3 DNA reads as TGTGCCAGCAGCCCAGGGACTACTGGAAACACCATATATTTT.

The rearrangement joins TRBV18 to TRBJ2-1, with 14 bases lining up with TRBD2. The CDR3 contains 19 residues. The V segment lost 3 bases and the J segment 0 bases; nucleotides outside the gene matches: 7. The germline CDR1 and CDR2 sequences are KGHSH and LQKENI. The CDR3 protein is CASSPGLAGGKSSYNEQFF. The DNA of the CDR3 is TGTGCCAGCTCACCCGGACTAGCGGGGGGTAAGAGCTCCTACAATGAGCAGTTCTTC.

The V and J genes are TRBV14 and TRBJ2-7; D may be TRBD2 (6 bases). V was shortened by 0 bases and J by 0 bases, with 15 bases between the two germline ends. The germline V gene has CDR1 SGHDN and CDR2 FVKESK. The CDR3 extends over 17 amino acids. The DNA of the CDR3 is TGTGCCAGCAGCCAAGACATGGGAGGCCGAGTCTCCTACGAGCAGTACTTC. It yields the protein CASSQDMGGRVSYEQYF.

J is TRBJ2-7 and V is TRBV19, with TRBD2 identical over 7 bases. Per germline, CDR1 LNHDA and CDR2 SQIVND (reference sequence). The CDR3 is 13 residues long. Trimming removed 8 bases from V and 2 bases from J; junction bases left unmatched: 6. Written as DNA, the CDR3 is TGTGCCAGTTCCGTGGCGGGGGCCTACGAGCAGTACTTC. It encodes CASSVAGAYEQYF.

In regard to this clone: In the same sample, other DNA sequences code for this CDR3. The V and J genes are TRBV7-8 and TRBJ2-7; D remains unclear. CDR1 is SGHVS, CDR2 FQNEAQ, per germline. The CDR3 extends over 14 amino acids. V was cut by 1 base and J by 0 bases, with 7 bases left in between. CDR3 residues: CASSLGRSSYEQYF. The CDR3 DNA reads TGTGCCAGCAGCTTAGGTAGGAGCTCCTACGAGCAGTACTTC.

The chain uses TRBV7-2 and TRBJ1-6, with no clear D. The CDR3 sequence is 13 residues long. V was clipped by 5 bases and J by 11 bases, with 13 bases between them. Germline V gene sequence: CDR1 SGHTA, CDR2 FQGNSA. The CDR3 protein is CASSPWAGTPLHF. The CDR3 DNA reads as TGTGCCAGCAGCCCCTGGGCCGGTACACCCCTCCACTTT.

This chain joins TRBV6-2 or TRBV6-3 and TRBJ2-1; D uncertain. V was cut by 2 bases and J by 8 bases, with 4 bases left in between. Germline CDR1 reads MNHEY; CDR2 reads SVGEGT. The CDR3 runs 11 residues. The CDR3: CASSYLDEQFF. CDR3 nucleotides: TGTGCCAGCAGTTACCTCGATGAGCAGTTCTTC.

The V and J genes are TRBV7-2 and TRBJ1-1; 7 bases match TRBD1. The germline V gene encodes CDR1 SGHTA and CDR2 FQGNSA. The CDR3 consists of 15 residues. The V segment lost 2 bases and the J segment 2 bases; nucleotides outside the gene matches: 5. CDR3: CASSLWAGGNTEAFF. CDR3 sequence (DNA): TGTGCCAGCAGCTTATGGGCAGGGGGTAACACTGAAGCTTTCTTT.

The chain carries TRBV7-2 and TRBJ2-1, with 9 bases aligning to TRBD2. This CDR3 contains 16 residues. V was pared by 5 bases and J by 3 bases, with 8 bases of the junction left unmatched. Germline CDR1 and CDR2: SGHTA and FQGNSA. The CDR3 loop reads CASSAQPSGIYNEQFF. Here the CDR3 DNA reads TGTGCCAGCAGCGCGCAACCTAGCGGGATCTACAATGAGCAGTTCTTC.

The chain is built from TRBV14 and TRBJ1-4; maybe TRBD1 (6 bases). The CDR3 totals 14 residues. Germline assignment: CDR1 SGHDN and CDR2 FVKESK. Trimming left V 1 base short and J 7 bases short, with 10 bases between. CDR3: CASSQGARGEKLFF. CDR3 nucleotide sequence: TGTGCCAGCAGCCAAGGGGCCAGGGGTGAAAAACTGTTTTTT.

The rearrangement joins TRBV7-2 to TRBJ1-1; D call uncertain. There are 14 residues in the CDR3. V lost 5 bases and J lost 1, with 11 bases in between. Germline-derived CDR1 and CDR2 are SGHTA and FQGNSA. CDR3 DNA: TGTGCCAGCAGCCGGAGACCCCGGAACACTGAAGCTTTCTTT. Protein: CASSRRPRNTEAFF.

V is TRBV30 and J is TRBJ1-5; D perhaps matches TRBD1 (6 bases). The germline V gene encodes CDR1 GTSNPN and CDR2 SVGIG (reference sequence). V lost 2 bases to trimming and J lost 0 bases, with 8 bases between them. The CDR3 sequence is 14 residues long. The CDR3: CAWSQDSSNQPQHF. In DNA, the CDR3 is TGTGCCTGGAGTCAGGACAGTAGCAATCAGCCCCAGCATTTT.

The chain has TRBV7-2 and TRBJ2-5; the D gene is possibly TRBD2 (5 bases). Between the trimmed V and J ends, which lost 6 bases and 4 bases, there was a span of 18 bases. This CDR3 region has 15 residues. Germline CDR1 is SGHTA and CDR2 is FQGNSA. The CDR3 DNA sequence: TGTGCCAGCAGGCTCGACTACCTGGTTGCAGAGACCCAGTACTTC. It yields the protein CASRLDYLVAETQYF.

V usage is TRBV29-1 and J usage is TRBJ1-2, with TRBD1 identical over 8 bases. The germline V gene encodes CDR1 SQVTM and CDR2 ANQGSEA. Germline trimming cut 3 bases from V and 4 bases from J; bases unmatched to any gene: 4. CDR3 length: 13 residues. CDR3 residues: CSVDGTGPYGYTF. The CDR3 region has the DNA TGCAGCGTTGACGGGACAGGCCCCTATGGCTACACCTTC.

The gene calls are TRBV5-8 and TRBJ1-1; 9 positions agree with TRBD1. The CDR3 is made up of 15 amino acids. V gave up 2 bases and J gave up 5 bases; unmatched junction bases: 7. CDR1 and CDR2 (germline): SGHTS, YDEGEE. CDR3 sequence reads: CASSFDRGIRTEAFF. Written as DNA, the CDR3 is TGTGCCAGCAGCTTCGACAGGGGGATTAGGACTGAAGCTTTCTTT.

The rearrangement uses TRBV14 and TRBJ1-2; 7 nucleotides agree with TRBD1. The CDR3 totals 15 residues. The V and J ends lost 3 bases and 0 bases, in that order; junction bases with no gene match: 4. CDR1 and CDR2 (germline): SGHDN, FVKESK. For the CDR3, the DNA is TGTGCCAGCAGCCAGACGGGACAGCCTAACTATGGCTACACCTTC. Translated, it gives CASSQTGQPNYGYTF.

For the CDR3, the DNA is TGTGCCAGCAGTTTACCAGGGCGCTATGGCTACACCTTC. Protein sequence: CASSLPGRYGYTF. V is TRBV28 and J is TRBJ1-2; D possibly corresponds to TRBD1 (5 bases). The CDR3 sequence is 13 residues long. Trimming pared 2 bases from V and 4 bases from J, leaving 8 bases between. Germline assignment: CDR1 MDHEN and CDR2 SYDVKM.

The genes are TRBV28 and TRBJ1-4; possibly TRBD1 for D (6 bases). Germline lookup yields CDR1 MDHEN and CDR2 SYDVKM. The CDR3 has 15 residues. Trimming removed 5 bases at V and 7 bases at J, with 17 bases between. Here the CDR3 DNA reads TGTGCCAGCAGTCCGCTGGGGGGGCGAGGTGAAAAACTGTTTTTT. It encodes CASSPLGGRGEKLFF.

The CDR3 reads CASSFSGGSNQPQHF. The CDR3 coding sequence is TGCGCCAGCAGCTTTTCAGGGGGCAGCAATCAGCCCCAGCATTTT. The chain joins TRBV5-1 to TRBJ1-5, with 8 bases matching TRBD1. This CDR3 region has 15 residues. Losses at the gene ends were 2 bases for V and 1 base for J; bases not matched to a gene: 2. CDR1 SGHRS and CDR2 YFSETQ come from the germline V gene.

The chain has TRBV19 and TRBJ1-5, with unresolved D. The germline V gene encodes CDR1 LNHDA and CDR2 SQIVND (reference sequence). The V end lost 5 bases, the J end lost 5 bases, and 10 bases lay between the germline ends. This CDR3 has 13 residues. CDR3 in DNA: TGTGCCAGTAGTCGAGGGAAGGATCAGCCCCAGCATTTT. It yields the protein CASSRGKDQPQHF.

The chain carries TRBV30 and TRBJ1-1; 9 nucleotides agree with TRBD1. The CDR3 has 13 residues. Germline V gene sequence: CDR1 GTSNPN, CDR2 SVGIG (reference sequence). V lost 5 bases to trimming and J lost 0 bases; unmatched junction nucleotides: 1. The DNA of the CDR3 is TGTGCCTGGGGACAGGGGTTGAACACTGAAGCTTTCTTT. It translates to CAWGQGLNTEAFF.

The chain employs TRBV10-3 and TRBJ2-1, with 10 bases that match TRBD1. Germline CDR1 is ENHRY and CDR2 is SYGVKD. Trimming removed 4 bases from V and 8 bases from J; junction bases left unmatched: 8. The CDR3 spans 15 residues. The CDR3 reads CAISGRDRGRDEQFF. CDR3 DNA sequence: TGTGCCATCAGTGGACGGGACAGGGGTCGTGATGAGCAGTTCTTC.

The V gene is TRBV7-3, the J gene TRBJ2-1; the match to TRBD2 covers 10 bases. Per the germline V gene, CDR1 is SGHTA and CDR2 is FQGTGA. V shed 0 bases, J shed 8 bases, and the junction held 13 bases outside the gene matches. The CDR3 covers 18 residues. The CDR3 nucleotides read TGTGCCAGCAGCTTAACGGGGGGAGCGGGAGGGCCGACAGATGAGCAGTTCTTC. Translated, it gives CASSLTGGAGGPTDEQFF.